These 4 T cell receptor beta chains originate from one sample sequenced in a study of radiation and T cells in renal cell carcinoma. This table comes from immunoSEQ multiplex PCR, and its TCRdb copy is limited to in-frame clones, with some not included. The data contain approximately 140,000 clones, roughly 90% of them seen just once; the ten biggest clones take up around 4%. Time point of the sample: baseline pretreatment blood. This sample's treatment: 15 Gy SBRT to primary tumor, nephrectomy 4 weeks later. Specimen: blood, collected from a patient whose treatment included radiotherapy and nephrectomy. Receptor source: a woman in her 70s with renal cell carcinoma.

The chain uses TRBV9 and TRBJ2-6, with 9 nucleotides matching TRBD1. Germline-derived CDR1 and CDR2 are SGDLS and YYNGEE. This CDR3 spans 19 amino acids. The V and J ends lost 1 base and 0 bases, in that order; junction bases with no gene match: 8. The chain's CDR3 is CASSVKTGGMGSGANVLTF. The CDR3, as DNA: TGTGCCAGCAGCGTAAAAACAGGGGGCATGGGCTCTGGGGCCAACGTCCTGACTTTC. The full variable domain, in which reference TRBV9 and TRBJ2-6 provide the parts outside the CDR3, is DSGVTQTPKHLITATGQRVTLRCSPRSGDLSVYWYQQSLDQGLQFLIQYYNGEERAKGNILERFSAQQFPDLHSELNLSSLELGDSALYFCASSVKTGGMGSGANVLTFGAGSRLTVL.

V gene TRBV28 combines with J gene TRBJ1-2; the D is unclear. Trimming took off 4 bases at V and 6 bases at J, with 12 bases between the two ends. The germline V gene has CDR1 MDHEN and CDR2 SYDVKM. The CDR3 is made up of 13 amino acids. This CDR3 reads CASSSSPNDGYTF. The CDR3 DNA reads TGTGCCAGCAGTTCCTCGCCCAACGATGGCTACACCTTC.

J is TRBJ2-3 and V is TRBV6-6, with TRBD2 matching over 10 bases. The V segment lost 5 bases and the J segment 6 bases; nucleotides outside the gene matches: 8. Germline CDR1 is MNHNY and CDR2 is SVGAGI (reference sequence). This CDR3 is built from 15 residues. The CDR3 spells CASSDLSGGEDTQYF. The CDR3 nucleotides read TGTGCCAGCAGTGACCTAAGCGGGGGGGAGGATACGCAGTATTTT.

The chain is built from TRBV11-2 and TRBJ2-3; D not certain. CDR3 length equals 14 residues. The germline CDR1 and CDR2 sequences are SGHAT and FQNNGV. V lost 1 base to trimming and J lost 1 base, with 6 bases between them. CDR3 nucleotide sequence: TGTGCCAGCAGCTTAGCTCCCGGCACAGATACGCAGTATTTT. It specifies CASSLAPGTDTQYF.